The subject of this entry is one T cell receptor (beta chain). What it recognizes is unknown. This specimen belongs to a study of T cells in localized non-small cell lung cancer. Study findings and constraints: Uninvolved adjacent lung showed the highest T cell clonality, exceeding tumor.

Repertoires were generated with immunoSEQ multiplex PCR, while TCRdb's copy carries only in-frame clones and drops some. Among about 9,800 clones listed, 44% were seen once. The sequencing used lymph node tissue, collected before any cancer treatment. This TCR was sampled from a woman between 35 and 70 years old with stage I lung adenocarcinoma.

The CDR3, as DNA: TGCGCCAGCAGCTTGGAGACAGGGATTTCCTACGAGCAGTACTTC. Protein sequence: CASSLETGISYEQYF. The J gene is TRBJ2-7, the V gene TRBV5-1; 7 bases align to TRBD1. CDR1 and CDR2 from the germline V gene are SGHRS and YFSETQ. The CDR3 runs 15 residues. With V trimmed by 0 bases and J by 1 base, 4 bases remained unmatched.